The 25 T cell receptor beta chains presented below share a single source sample, sequenced in a study of T cells in tumors after PD-1 blockade. Clones were read by immunoSEQ multiplex PCR, and TCRdb kept only the in-frame ones, dropping some. This sample has tens of thousands of clones, with about 77% found just once. The source was PBMCs, collected before anti-PD-1 treatment. The source of these receptors is a human donor with basal cell carcinoma.

The chain recombines TRBV2 with TRBJ1-6, with D hard to call. Trimming took 4 bases from V and 10 from J, leaving 17 bases between them. The CDR3 sequence is 15 residues long. Germline V CDR1 and CDR2: SNHLY, FYNNEI. The CDR3 bases are TGTGCCAGCAGTGGGAGGAGGACTGGTATATCACCCCTCCACTTT. Translation: CASSGRRTGISPLHF.

The chain employs TRBV3-1 (or the pseudogene TRBV3-2) and TRBJ2-1; the match to TRBD1 covers 7 bases. The V and J ends lost 4 bases and 4 bases, in that order; junction bases with no gene match: 1. The germline gives CDR1 LGHDT, CDR2 YNNKEL (reference sequence). This CDR3 has 13 amino acids. The CDR3 protein is CASSRGQYNEQFF. CDR3 nucleotide sequence: TGTGCCAGCAGCCGGGGACAGTACAATGAGCAGTTCTTC.

The genes are TRBV6-5 and TRBJ2-7; 10 bases map to TRBD1. There are 15 residues in the CDR3. The germline CDR1 and CDR2 sequences are MNHEY and SVGAGI. Trimming took 7 bases from V and 0 from J; bases not matched to a gene: 6. The CDR3 region has the DNA TGTGCCAGCATGGAGACAGGGGGCAGCTCCTACGAGCAGTACTTC. It codes for CASMETGGSSYEQYF.

J is TRBJ2-5 and V is TRBV7-9, with 9 bases lining up with TRBD2. Germline V gives CDR1 SEHNR, CDR2 FQNEAQ (reference sequence). After removal of 4 bases from V and 2 bases from J, the junction contained 5 bases not matched to a gene. This CDR3 is built from 15 residues. CDR3 nucleotides: TGTGCCAGCAGCTACATAGCGGGGGTTCAAGAGACCCAGTACTTC. Translating it yields CASSYIAGVQETQYF.

The CDR3 sequence: CASSRTGELFF. The CDR3 DNA is TGTGCCAGCAGCCGCACCGGGGAGCTGTTTTTT. This chain connects TRBV9 to TRBJ2-2; no clear D. There are 11 residues in the CDR3. Trimming removed 4 bases at V and 4 bases at J, with 2 bases between. The V gene's germline CDR1 is SGDLS and CDR2 YYNGEE. Drawing the rest from reference TRBV9 and TRBJ2-2, the complete variable domain is DSGVTQTPKHLITATGQRVTLRCSPRSGDLSVYWYQQSLDQGLQFLIQYYNGEERAKGNILERFSAQQFPDLHSELNLSSLELGDSALYFCASSRTGELFFGEGSRLTVL.

This clone was seen only once. This rearrangement joins TRBV24-1 to TRBJ2-3; D is possibly TRBD2 (5 bases). In germline, CDR1 is KGHDR, CDR2 SFDVKD. This CDR3 is built from 14 residues. Trimming shortened V by 7 bases and J by 4 bases, and 14 bases separated the two germline ends. The CDR3 bases are TGTGCCACCAGCTGGCGTGGGAGTGCAGATACGCAGTATTTT. Its translation is CATSWRGSADTQYF.

This sequence joins TRBV5-1 and TRBJ2-5; 13 bases line up with TRBD2. The CDR3 sequence is 16 residues long. Germline values: CDR1 SGHRS, CDR2 YFSETQ. V lost 4 bases to trimming and J lost 4 bases; unmatched junction nucleotides: 7. This chain's CDR3 is CASSRGTSGNGETQYF. CDR3 coding DNA: TGCGCCAGCAGCCGGGGGACTAGCGGGAATGGAGAGACCCAGTACTTC.

The chain carries TRBV19 and TRBJ1-5; D gene uncertain. The CDR3 consists of 12 residues. Germline V gene data show CDR1 as LNHDA and CDR2 as SQIVND (reference sequence). Trimming shortened V by 6 bases and J by 5 bases, and 8 bases separated the two germline ends. CDR3 sequence (DNA): TGTGCCAGTAGAAGCCCTGATCAGCCCCAGCATTTT. This codes for CASRSPDQPQHF.

The gene calls are TRBV7-9 and TRBJ2-1, with 7 positions matching TRBD2. Germline V lookup: CDR1 SEHNR, CDR2 FQNEAQ (reference sequence). The CDR3 runs to 14 residues. After removal of 5 bases from V and 7 bases from J, the junction contained 8 bases not matched to a gene. CDR3 bases: TGTGCCAGCAGCCGGGGGAGGGATTGGAATGAGCAGTTCTTC. Protein sequence: CASSRGRDWNEQFF. The full variable domain, rest sourced from reference TRBV7-9 and TRBJ2-1, is DTGVSQNPRHKITKRGQNVTFRCDPISEHNRLYWYRQTLGQGPEFLTYFQNEAQLEKSRLLSDRFSAERPKGSFSTLEIQRTEQGDSAMYLCASSRGRDWNEQFFGPGTRLTVL.

The J gene is TRBJ2-1, the V gene TRBV9; D is unresolved. Trimming stripped 1 base from V and 4 bases from J, with 6 bases between. The germline CDR1 and CDR2 sequences are SGDLS and YYNGEE. The CDR3 loop spans 13 amino acids. The CDR3 reads CASSVTVYNEQFF. The CDR3 DNA reads TGTGCCAGCAGCGTAACCGTTTACAATGAGCAGTTCTTC.

The chain combines TRBV3-1 (or the pseudogene TRBV3-2) with TRBJ2-1, with D tentatively TRBD1 or TRBD2 (6 bases each). From germline, CDR1 is LGHDT and CDR2 YNNKEL (reference sequence). V gave up 1 base and J gave up 4 bases, with 14 bases separating them. The CDR3 contains 16 residues. In DNA, the CDR3 is TGTGCCAGCAGCCAAGTCGGGGGCGACCCGTACAATGAGCAGTTCTTC. It translates to CASSQVGGDPYNEQFF.

The chain uses TRBV24-1 and TRBJ2-1; 9 bases map to TRBD1. The CDR3 loop spans 15 amino acids. CDR1 is KGHDR and CDR2 is SFDVKD in the germline V gene. With 4 bases clipped from V and 8 bases from J, the junction kept 8 bases outside the gene matches. CDR3 in DNA: TGTGCCACCAGTGAGGGGGACAGGGTGTTGGATGAGCAGTTCTTC. Translating it yields CATSEGDRVLDEQFF.

The chain carries TRBV4-1 and TRBJ1-1, with D maybe TRBD1 (6 bases). CDR3 length equals 16 residues. Trimming pared 0 bases from V and 0 bases from J, leaving 11 bases between. Germline lookup yields CDR1 MGHRA and CDR2 YSYEKL. The CDR3 spells CASSQESGAMNTEAFF. In DNA, the CDR3 is TGCGCCAGCAGCCAAGAATCAGGGGCCATGAACACTGAAGCTTTCTTT.

V is TRBV6-5 and J is TRBJ2-3; D is uncertain. CDR3 length equals 14 residues. Trimming removed 6 bases at V and 4 bases at J, with 14 bases between. CDR1 is MNHEY and CDR2 is SVGAGI in the germline V gene. CDR3 DNA sequence: TGTGCCAGCAGACCGGGTATGGACCCAGATACGCAGTATTTT. This gives the protein CASRPGMDPDTQYF.

The CDR3 here is CSARGGDTQYF. The CDR3 DNA is TGCAGTGCCCGGGGAGGGGATACGCAGTATTTT. The rearrangement uses TRBV20-1 and TRBJ2-3; 7 nucleotides align to TRBD2. Trimming took 6 bases from V and 6 from J; bases not matched to a gene: 3. Germline V CDR1 and CDR2: DFQATT, SNEGSKA (reference sequence). The CDR3 has 11 residues.

In this sample, this clone turned up once. The genes are TRBV19 and TRBJ2-1; 7 bases match TRBD1. CDR1 is LNHDA and CDR2 is SQIVND in the germline V gene (reference sequence). This CDR3 spans 17 amino acids. Unmatched junction bases numbered 8, after V lost 3 bases and J lost 0 bases. The CDR3 loop is CASSIILRDSSYNEQFF. The CDR3 DNA is TGTGCCAGTAGTATTATTCTCCGGGACAGCTCCTACAATGAGCAGTTCTTC.

The gene calls are TRBV28 and TRBJ2-2; no definite D call. The CDR3 is 11 amino acids. The germline V gene encodes CDR1 MDHEN and CDR2 SYDVKM. Trimming took 3 bases from V and 6 from J, leaving 2 bases between them. The DNA for the CDR3 is TGTGCCAGCAGTTTTCCCGGGGAGCTGTTTTTT. This gives the protein CASSFPGELFF.

V gene TRBV29-1 combines with J gene TRBJ2-2; 7 nucleotides line up with TRBD1. This CDR3 has 15 amino acids. In germline, CDR1 is SQVTM, CDR2 ANQGSEA. CDR3 DNA sequence: TGCACCGCTACCAGGGGGTCGGGATTGGCCGGGGAGCTGTTTTTT. Encoded protein: CTATRGSGLAGELFF.

Of note for this clone: A much larger clone differs by one base, so this may be a read error. Other DNA sequences within the sample encode an identical CDR3. CDR3 loop: CPSSYGWAREGSSYNEQFF. Here the CDR3 DNA reads TGTCCCAGCAGTTATGGGTGGGCGCGGGAGGGGAGCTCCTACAATGAGCAGTTCTTC. The V gene is TRBV2, the J gene TRBJ2-1, with 9 positions matching TRBD2. CDR1 is SNHLY and CDR2 is FYNNEI in the germline V gene. The CDR3 contains 19 residues. Looking up the rest from reference TRBV2 and TRBJ2-1 gives the full variable domain: EPEVTQTPSHQVTQMGQEVILRCVPISNHLYFYWYRQILGQKVEFLVSFYNNEISEKSEIFDDQFSVERPDGSNFTLKIRSTKLEDSAMYFCPSSYGWAREGSSYNEQFFGPGTRLTVL.

This chain connects TRBV6-6 to TRBJ2-1, with TRBD1 matching 9 bases. In germline, CDR1 is MNHNY, CDR2 SVGAGI (reference sequence). The CDR3 is 16 residues long. The junction had 7 bases not matched to a gene; V was cut back by 6 bases and J by 1 base. CDR3 DNA: TGTGCCAGCAGGCAACTCGGGACAGGGTCCTACAATGAGCAGTTCTTC. It is translated as CASRQLGTGSYNEQFF.

The rearrangement uses TRBV6-5 and TRBJ2-5, with 7 bases matching TRBD1. CDR1 is MNHEY, CDR2 SVGAGI, per germline. The J segment lost 4 bases and the V segment lost 4 bases, leaving 12 bases of the junction unmatched. The CDR3 loop spans 16 amino acids. The CDR3 spells CASSFTTGTGGETQYF. CDR3 sequence (DNA): TGTGCCAGCAGTTTTACGACAGGGACCGGAGGAGAGACCCAGTACTTC.

The chain carries TRBV13 and TRBJ2-7, with D possibly being TRBD2 (6 bases). Germline-derived CDR1 and CDR2 are PRHDT and FYEKMQ (reference sequence). The CDR3 spans 17 residues. Between the trimmed V and J ends, which lost 2 bases and 7 bases, there was a span of 24 bases. The CDR3 coding sequence is TGTGCCAGCAGCTTACTTGGCCTCGGACTCGGTGGGGGGGAGCAGTACTTC. As protein: CASSLLGLGLGGGEQYF.

The chain combines TRBV5-1 with TRBJ1-4; no clear D. Per germline, CDR1 SGHRS and CDR2 YFSETQ. There are 13 residues in the CDR3. The V end was cut by 4 bases, the J end by 0 bases, with 4 bases between. DNA for the CDR3: TGCGCCAGCAGCAAAGCAACTAATGAAAAACTGTTTTTT. The encoded protein is CASSKATNEKLFF.

The chain recombines TRBV11-1 with TRBJ1-2; D is possibly TRBD1 (6 bases). V was shortened by 5 bases and J by 4 bases, with 11 bases between the two germline ends. Looked up from germline, CDR1 is SGHAT and CDR2 is FQDESV (reference sequence). The CDR3 loop spans 13 amino acids. The CDR3 bases are TGTGCCAGCAGCATCAACAGGGCCTATGGCTACACCTTC. This gives the protein CASSINRAYGYTF.

V usage is TRBV9 and J usage is TRBJ2-5; 7 positions match TRBD1. Trimming at V came to 0 bases and at J to 1 base, leaving 0 bases not matched to a gene. Germline CDR1 SGDLS, CDR2 YYNGEE. The CDR3 consists of 14 residues. CDR3 loop: CASSVGQGQETQYF. The CDR3 DNA follows: TGTGCCAGCAGCGTAGGACAGGGCCAAGAGACCCAGTACTTC.